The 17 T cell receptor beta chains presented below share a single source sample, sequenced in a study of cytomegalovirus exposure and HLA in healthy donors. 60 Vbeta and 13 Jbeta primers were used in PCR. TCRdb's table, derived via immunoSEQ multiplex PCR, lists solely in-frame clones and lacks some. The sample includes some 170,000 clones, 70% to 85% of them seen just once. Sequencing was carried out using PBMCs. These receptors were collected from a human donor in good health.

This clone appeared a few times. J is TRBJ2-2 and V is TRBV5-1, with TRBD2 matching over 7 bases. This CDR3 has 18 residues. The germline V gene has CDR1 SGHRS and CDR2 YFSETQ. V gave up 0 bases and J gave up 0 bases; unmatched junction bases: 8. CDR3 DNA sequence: TGCGCCAGCAGCTTGGTGCCCAGCGGGGTATCGAACACCGGGGAGCTGTTTTTT. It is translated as CASSLVPSGVSNTGELFF.

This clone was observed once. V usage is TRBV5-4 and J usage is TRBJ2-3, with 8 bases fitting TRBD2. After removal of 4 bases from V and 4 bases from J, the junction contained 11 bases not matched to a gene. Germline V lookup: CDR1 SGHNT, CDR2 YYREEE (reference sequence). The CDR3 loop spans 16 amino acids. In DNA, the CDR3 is TGTGCCAGCAGCCCCACGGGGGGAGCGGGGGCAGATACGCAGTATTTT. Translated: CASSPTGGAGADTQYF.

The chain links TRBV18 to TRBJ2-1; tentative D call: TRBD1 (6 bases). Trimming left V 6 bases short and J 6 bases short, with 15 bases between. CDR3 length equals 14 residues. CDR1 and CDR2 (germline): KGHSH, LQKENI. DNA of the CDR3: TGTGCCAGCTCCCCCTTGGGGACACTCAATGAGCAGTTCTTC. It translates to CASSPLGTLNEQFF.

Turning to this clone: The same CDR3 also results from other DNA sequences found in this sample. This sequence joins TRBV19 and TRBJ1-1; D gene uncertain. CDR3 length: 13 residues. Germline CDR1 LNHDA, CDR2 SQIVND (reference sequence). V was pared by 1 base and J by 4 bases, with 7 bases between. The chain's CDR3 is CASSIGRSTEAFF. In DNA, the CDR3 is TGTGCCAGTAGTATAGGGAGAAGCACTGAAGCTTTCTTT. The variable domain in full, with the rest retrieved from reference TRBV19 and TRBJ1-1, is DGGITQSPKYLFRKEGQNVTLSCEQNLNHDAMYWYRQDPGQGLRLIYYSQIVNDFQKGDIAEGYSVSREKKESFPLTVTSAQKNPTAFYLCASSIGRSTEAFFGQGTRLTVV.

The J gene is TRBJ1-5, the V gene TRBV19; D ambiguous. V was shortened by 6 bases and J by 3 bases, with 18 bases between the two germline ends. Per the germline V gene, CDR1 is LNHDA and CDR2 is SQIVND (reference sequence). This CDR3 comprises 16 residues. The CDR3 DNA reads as TGTGCCAGTAGCCCCATGGGCGGGGTGAACAATCAGCCCCAGCATTTT. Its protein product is CASSPMGGVNNQPQHF.

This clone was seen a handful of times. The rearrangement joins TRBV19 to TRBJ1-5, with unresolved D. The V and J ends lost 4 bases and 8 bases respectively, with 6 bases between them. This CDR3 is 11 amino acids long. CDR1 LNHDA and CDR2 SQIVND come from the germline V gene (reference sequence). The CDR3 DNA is TGTGCCAGTAGTACCCCGGAGCCCCAGCATTTT. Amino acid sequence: CASSTPEPQHF.

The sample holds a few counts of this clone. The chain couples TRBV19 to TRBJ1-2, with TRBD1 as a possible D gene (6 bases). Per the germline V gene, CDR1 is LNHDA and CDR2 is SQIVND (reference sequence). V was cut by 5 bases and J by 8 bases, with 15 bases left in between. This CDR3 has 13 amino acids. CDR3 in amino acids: CASSFRDMGGYTF. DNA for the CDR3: TGTGCCAGTAGTTTCCGGGACATGGGAGGCTACACCTTC.

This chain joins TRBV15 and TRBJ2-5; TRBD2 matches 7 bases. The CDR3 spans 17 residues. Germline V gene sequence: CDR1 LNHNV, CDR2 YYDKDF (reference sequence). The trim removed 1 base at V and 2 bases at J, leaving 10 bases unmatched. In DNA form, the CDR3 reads TGTGCCACCAGCAGAGTAACCGGACTAGTTGGGCAAGAGACCCAGTACTTC. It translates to CATSRVTGLVGQETQYF.

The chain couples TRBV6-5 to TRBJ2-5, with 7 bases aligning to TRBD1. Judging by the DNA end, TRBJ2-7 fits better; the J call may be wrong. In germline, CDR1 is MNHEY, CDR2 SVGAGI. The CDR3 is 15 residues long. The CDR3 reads CASSKPRQGFYEQYF. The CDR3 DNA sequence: TGTGCCAGCAGCAAGCCAAGACAGGGCTTCTACGAGCAGTACTTC.

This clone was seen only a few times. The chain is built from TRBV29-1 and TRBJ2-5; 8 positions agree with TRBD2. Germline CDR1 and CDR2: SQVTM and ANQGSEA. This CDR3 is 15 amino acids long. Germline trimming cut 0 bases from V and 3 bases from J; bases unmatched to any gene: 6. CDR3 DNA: TGCAGCGTTGAAGATCGGGGTAGCGGGAAAGAGACCCAGTACTTC. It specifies CSVEDRGSGKETQYF.

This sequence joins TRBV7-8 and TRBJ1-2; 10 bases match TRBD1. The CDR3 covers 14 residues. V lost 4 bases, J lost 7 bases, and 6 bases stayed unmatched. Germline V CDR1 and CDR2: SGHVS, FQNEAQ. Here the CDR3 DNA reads TGTGCCAGCAGCTGGGGACAGGGGCAGGGTGGCTACACCTTC. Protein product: CASSWGQGQGGYTF.

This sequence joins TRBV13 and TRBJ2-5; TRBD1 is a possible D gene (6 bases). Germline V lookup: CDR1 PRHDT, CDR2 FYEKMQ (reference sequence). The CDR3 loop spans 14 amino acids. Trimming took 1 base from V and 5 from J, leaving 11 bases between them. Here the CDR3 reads CASSLAGDRETQYF. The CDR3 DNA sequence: TGTGCCAGCAGCTTAGCAGGGGATCGGGAGACCCAGTACTTC. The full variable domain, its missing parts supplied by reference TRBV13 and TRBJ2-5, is AAGVIQSPRHLIKEKRETATLKCYPIPRHDTVYWYQQGPGQDPQFLISFYEKMQSDKGSIPDRFSAQQFSDYHSELNMSSLELGDSALYFCASSLAGDRETQYFGPGTRLLVL.

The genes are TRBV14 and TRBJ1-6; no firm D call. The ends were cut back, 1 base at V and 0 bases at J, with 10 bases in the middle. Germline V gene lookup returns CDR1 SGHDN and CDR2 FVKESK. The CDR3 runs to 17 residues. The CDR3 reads CASSQAGLSSYNSPLHF. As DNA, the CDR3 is TGTGCCAGCAGCCAAGCCGGGTTGAGCTCCTATAATTCACCCCTCCACTTT.

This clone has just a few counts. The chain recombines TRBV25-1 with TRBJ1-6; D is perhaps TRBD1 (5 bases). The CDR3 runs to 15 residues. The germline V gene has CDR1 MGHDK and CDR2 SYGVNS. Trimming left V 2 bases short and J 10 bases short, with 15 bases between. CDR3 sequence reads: CASSEGAGVRSPLHF. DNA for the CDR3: TGTGCCAGCAGTGAAGGCGCGGGGGTCAGGTCACCCCTCCACTTT.

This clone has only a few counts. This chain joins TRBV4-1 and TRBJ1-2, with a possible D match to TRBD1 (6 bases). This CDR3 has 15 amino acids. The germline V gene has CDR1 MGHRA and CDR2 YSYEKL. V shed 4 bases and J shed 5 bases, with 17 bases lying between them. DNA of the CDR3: TGCGCCAGCAGCCCCCGTACAGGGACCTCTTATGGCTACACCTTC. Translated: CASSPRTGTSYGYTF.

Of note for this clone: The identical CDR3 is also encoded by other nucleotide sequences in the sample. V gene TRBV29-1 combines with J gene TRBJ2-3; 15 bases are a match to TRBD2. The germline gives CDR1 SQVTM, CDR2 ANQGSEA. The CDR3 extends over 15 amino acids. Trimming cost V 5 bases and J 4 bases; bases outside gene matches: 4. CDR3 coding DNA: TGCAGCGTTAACGGACTAGCGGGGGGGGCAGATACGCAGTATTTT. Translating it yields CSVNGLAGGADTQYF.

The CDR3 protein is CASSLRANTEAFF. DNA of the CDR3: TGTGCCAGCAGCTTAAGAGCGAACACTGAAGCTTTCTTT. The rearrangement uses TRBV7-6 and TRBJ1-1; D call uncertain. Looked up from germline, CDR1 is SGHVS and CDR2 is FNYEAQ. The CDR3 length is 13 residues. V lost 2 bases, J lost 1 base, and 5 bases lay in between. The full variable domain, completed using reference TRBV7-6 and TRBJ1-1, is GAGVSQSPRYKVTKRGQDVALRCDPISGHVSLYWYRQALGQGPEFLTYFNYEAQQDKSGLPNDRFSAERPEGSISTLTIQRTEQRDSAMYRCASSLRANTEAFFGQGTRLTVV.